The text below deals with one T cell receptor (beta chain). This sample stems from a study of blood T cell repertoires in COVID-19. On the study more broadly: COVID-19 samples, acute and convalescent, were from the United States, Italy and Spain. PBMCs, B-cell-depleted T cells, or T cells were the source of the cDNA or gDNA that made up the material.

In the original processing: Estimated nucleated cell counts came from reference gene primer amplification. Produced via immunoSEQ multiplex PCR; TCRdb's table is partial and in-frame only. V, J and clone size reflect that table, while D and trimming were determined from the DNA. The sample holds more than 200,000 clones, around 90% seen once. Input material: peripheral blood. The receptor was derived from a man in his 70s with acute or convalescent COVID-19.

The CDR3 reads CASRRVGVNQPQHF. The CDR3 DNA is TGTGCCAGTAGAAGGGTGGGAGTCAATCAGCCCCAGCATTTT. J is TRBJ1-5 and V is TRBV19; the D is unclear. Germline-derived CDR1 and CDR2 are LNHDA and SQIVND (reference sequence). V was cut by 6 bases and J by 3 bases, with 12 bases left in between. This CDR3 comprises 14 residues.